The 25 T cell receptor beta chains below all came from one sample that was sequenced in a study of glioma-infiltrating T cells after dendritic cell vaccination. Indicated time point: after dendritic cell vaccination, including at tumor progression/relapse. Assay used: immunoSEQ multiplex PCR; TCRdb lists only in-frame clones, some missing. The data show roughly 62,000 clones, with around 85% seen just once and about 15% held by the top ten. The sample here was blood, taken after dendritic cell vaccination. The source is a human donor with glioblastoma.

This clone was seen a few times. The chain employs TRBV18 and TRBJ1-6; 9 bases align to TRBD1. Germline V gene lookup returns CDR1 KGHSH and CDR2 LQKENI. The J segment lost 9 bases and the V segment lost 1 base, leaving 7 bases of the junction unmatched. The CDR3 length is 16 residues. CDR3 DNA sequence: TGTGCCAGCTCACCACGGGTCATGGACAGGGGTTCACCCCTCCACTTT. Protein product: CASSPRVMDRGSPLHF. The whole variable domain, remainder taken from reference TRBV18 and TRBJ1-6, is NAGVMQNPRHLVRRRGQEARLRCSPMKGHSHVYWYRQLPEEGLKFMVYLQKENIIDESGMPKERFSAEFPKEGPSILRIQQVVRGDSAAYFCASSPRVMDRGSPLHFGNGTRLTVT.

This clone appeared a single time. J is TRBJ2-2 and V is TRBV5-4, with D possibly matching TRBD1 (5 bases). V was clipped by 10 bases and J by 2 bases, with 15 bases between them. Germline lookup yields CDR1 SGHNT and CDR2 YYREEE (reference sequence). The CDR3 is 14 amino acids. This CDR3 reads CAHKVGPNTGELFF. CDR3 bases: TGTGCCCATAAAGTGGGGCCTAACACCGGGGAGCTGTTTTTT. Looking up the rest from reference TRBV5-4 and TRBJ2-2 gives the full variable domain: ETGVTQSPTHLIKTRGQQVTLRCSSQSGHNTVSWYQQALGQGPQFIFQYYREEENGRGNFPPRFSGLQFPNYSSELNVNALELDDSALYLCAHKVGPNTGELFFGEGSRLTVL.

In nucleotides, the CDR3 is TGTGCCAGCAGCCCCGGGACAGCCCAAGAGACCCAGTACTTC. Encoded protein: CASSPGTAQETQYF. The V and J genes are TRBV7-8 and TRBJ2-5; 7 bases map to TRBD1. CDR1 is SGHVS, CDR2 FQNEAQ, per germline. The CDR3 runs 14 residues. After removal of 5 bases from V and 1 base from J, the junction contained 4 bases not matched to a gene. The full variable domain, in which reference TRBV7-8 and TRBJ2-5 provide the parts outside the CDR3, is GAGVSQSPRYKVAKRGQDVALRCDPISGHVSLFWYQQALGQGPEFLTYFQNEAQLDKSGLPSDRFFAERPEGSVSTLKIQRTQQEDSAVYLCASSPGTAQETQYFGPGTRLLVL.

CDR3 coding DNA: TGTGCCTGGAGGGACAGGCCCTATCGAGCCGGGGAGCTGTTTTTT. It yields the protein CAWRDRPYRAGELFF. This chain uses TRBV30 with TRBJ2-2; 7 nucleotides align to TRBD1. V lost 3 bases to trimming and J lost 6 bases; unmatched junction nucleotides: 10. This CDR3 is built from 15 residues. Germline CDR1 and CDR2: GTSNPN and SVGIG (reference sequence).

The chain employs TRBV30 and TRBJ2-7; D unclear. Trimming pared 3 bases from V and 5 bases from J, leaving 17 bases between. The CDR3 covers 14 residues. Germline CDR1 and CDR2: GTSNPN and SVGIG (reference sequence). The CDR3 reads CAWSGFGLGDEQYF. The DNA for the CDR3 is TGTGCCTGGAGCGGTTTTGGATTGGGCGACGAGCAGTACTTC.

The rearrangement links TRBV6-1 to TRBJ1-1; a possible D gene is TRBD1 (5 bases). This CDR3 region has 14 residues. Germline CDR1 and CDR2: MNHNS and SASEGT. The V and J ends lost 2 bases and 10 bases respectively, with 17 bases between them. The CDR3 loop reads CASSESQGVMVAFF. The CDR3, as DNA: TGTGCCAGCAGTGAATCGCAAGGGGTTATGGTAGCTTTCTTT.

This clone was picked up one time. The chain uses TRBV30 and TRBJ1-1; 7 nucleotides match TRBD1. Looked up from germline, CDR1 is GTSNPN and CDR2 is SVGIG (reference sequence). The length of the CDR3 is 13 residues. J gave up 1 base and V 5 bases, and 4 bases lay outside the gene matches. This CDR3 is CAWGGQPNTEAFF. In DNA, the CDR3 is TGTGCCTGGGGGGGACAGCCGAACACTGAAGCTTTCTTT.

This clone was recorded once. This rearrangement joins TRBV7-2 to TRBJ2-7, with TRBD2 identical over 9 bases. Unmatched junction bases numbered 11, after V lost 0 bases and J lost 2 bases. The germline V gene has CDR1 SGHTA and CDR2 FQGNSA. The CDR3 runs to 18 residues. CDR3 DNA: TGTGCCAGCAGCTTAGCTGGCGGGGGGGCGAGCCTAACCTACGAGCAGTACTTC. It codes for CASSLAGGGASLTYEQYF.

The rearrangement uses TRBV11-3 and TRBJ2-7, with 10 bases identical to TRBD2. Germline V gene data show CDR1 as SGHNT and CDR2 as YENEEA. The V segment lost 3 bases and the J segment 0 bases; nucleotides outside the gene matches: 5. The CDR3 consists of 16 residues. The CDR3 DNA sequence: TGTGCCAGCAGCTTGAGGCTAGCGGGGGACTCCTACGAGCAGTACTTC. Protein product: CASSLRLAGDSYEQYF.

A remark on this clone: Other DNA sequences from this sample encode an identical CDR3 as well. The chain links TRBV5-1 to TRBJ2-7; 11 nucleotides line up with TRBD1. J gave up 4 bases and V 4 bases, and 4 bases lay outside the gene matches. The CDR3 extends over 14 amino acids. The germline gives CDR1 SGHRS, CDR2 YFSETQ. CDR3 region: CASSRGQGGYEQYF. CDR3 DNA sequence: TGCGCCAGCAGCCGGGGACAGGGGGGGTACGAGCAGTACTTC.

In its sample, this clone was seen once. The chain recombines TRBV6-5 with TRBJ2-7, with no clear D. The CDR3 sequence is 11 residues long. Germline CDR1 is MNHEY and CDR2 is SVGAGI. V gave up 7 bases and J gave up 6 bases, with 10 bases separating them. CDR3 nucleotide sequence: TGTGCCAGCAAAGGTTCGGGCGAGCAGTACTTC. The encoded protein is CASKGSGEQYF.

This rearrangement joins TRBV27 to TRBJ1-5; 8 bases are a match to TRBD1. The CDR3 runs 14 residues. Germline CDR1 and CDR2: MNHEY and SMNVEV (reference sequence). The J segment lost 7 bases and the V segment lost 5 bases, leaving 7 bases of the junction unmatched. Here the CDR3 DNA reads TGTGCCAGCAGTACATACAGGGGGAGGCAGCCCCAGCATTTT. It encodes CASSTYRGRQPQHF.

CDR3 nucleotides: TGTGCCAGTAGTATAGTAGGCCTGGGCTCTGGGGCCCGTAACACCGGGGAGCTGTTTTTT. Translation gives CASSIVGLGSGARNTGELFF. This rearrangement joins TRBV19 to TRBJ2-2, with D perhaps TRBD1 (5 bases). Germline V lookup: CDR1 LNHDA, CDR2 SQIVND (reference sequence). This CDR3 contains 20 residues. Trimming cost V 1 base and J 2 bases, with 23 bases left between them.

The V call is TRBV7-8, the J call TRBJ2-7, with TRBD1 as a possible D gene (6 bases). V lost 5 bases and J lost 7, with 21 bases in between. The CDR3 runs to 15 residues. Germline assignment: CDR1 SGHVS and CDR2 FQNEAQ. In DNA, the CDR3 is TGTGCCAGCAGCCTTCGAGGACAGACCTCTTGGGAGCAGTACTTC. Its protein is CASSLRGQTSWEQYF.

This clone is a singleton in its sample. The rearrangement links TRBV30 to TRBJ2-2, with TRBD2 as a possible D gene (5 bases). Germline lookup yields CDR1 GTSNPN and CDR2 SVGIG (reference sequence). CDR3 length: 17 amino acids. Trimming pared 4 bases from V and 4 bases from J, leaving 22 bases between. CDR3: CAWMASDTDSSTGELFF. The CDR3 DNA is TGTGCCTGGATGGCGTCCGACACGGACTCGAGCACCGGGGAGCTGTTTTTT.

This clone was recorded once. The J gene is TRBJ2-1, the V gene TRBV7-9, with 10 bases lining up with TRBD2. Per the germline V gene, CDR1 is SEHNR and CDR2 is FQNEAQ (reference sequence). The CDR3 totals 15 residues. After removal of 5 bases from V and 5 bases from J, the junction contained 6 bases not matched to a gene. CDR3 residues: CASSPQRGGHNEQFF. The CDR3 DNA sequence: TGTGCCAGCAGCCCGCAGCGGGGGGGTCACAATGAGCAGTTCTTC.

The chain joins TRBV29-1 to TRBJ1-2; D not certain. Looked up from germline, CDR1 is SQVTM and CDR2 is ANQGSEA. The CDR3 is 11 residues long. V lost 6 bases to trimming and J lost 2 bases, with 7 bases between them. In DNA form, the CDR3 reads TGCAGCGTCCACGGGAACTATGGCTACACCTTC. As protein: CSVHGNYGYTF. The entire variable domain, with the rest obtained from reference TRBV29-1 and TRBJ1-2, is as follows: SAVISQKPSRDICQRGTSLTIQCQVDSQVTMMFWYRQQPGQSLTLIATANQGSEATYESGFVIDKFPISRPNLTFSTLTVSNMSPEDSSIYLCSVHGNYGYTFGSGTRLTVV.

The CDR3 spells CASSLRTSWTDTQYF. CDR3 in DNA: TGTGCCAGCAGCCTAAGGACTAGTTGGACAGATACGCAGTATTTT. The chain couples TRBV9 to TRBJ2-3; 7 nucleotides align to TRBD2. With 4 bases clipped from V and 3 bases from J, the junction kept 8 bases outside the gene matches. This CDR3 spans 15 amino acids. Germline CDR1 SGDLS, CDR2 YYNGEE.

This chain uses TRBV4-1 with TRBJ1-2; D not resolved. V lost 4 bases to trimming and J lost 2 bases, with 8 bases between them. The CDR3 is made up of 13 amino acids. Germline CDR1 reads MGHRA; CDR2 reads YSYEKL. In DNA, the CDR3 is TGCGCCAGCAGCCTTACAAGAAACTATGGCTACACCTTC. Translating it yields CASSLTRNYGYTF.

The V and J genes are TRBV12-5 and TRBJ1-1; no reliable D call. There are 12 residues in the CDR3. Germline CDR1 reads LGHNT; CDR2 reads FRNRAP. V was clipped by 0 bases and J by 7 bases, with 6 bases between them. The CDR3 DNA reads TGTGCTAGTGGTTTGGTGGCCCGTGAAGCTTTCTTT. Its protein product is CASGLVAREAFF.

The chain links TRBV30 to TRBJ1-5, with no clear D. Germline V lookup: CDR1 GTSNPN, CDR2 SVGIG (reference sequence). There are 14 residues in the CDR3. The germline V and J ends were trimmed by 1 base and 0 bases, with 7 bases remaining between them. CDR3 protein: CAWSAQYSNQPQHF. The CDR3 DNA reads as TGTGCCTGGAGTGCGCAGTATAGCAATCAGCCCCAGCATTTT.

V gene TRBV29-1 combines with J gene TRBJ1-2, with no clear D. CDR1 is SQVTM and CDR2 is ANQGSEA in the germline V gene. This CDR3 has 11 residues. V was clipped by 3 bases and J by 6 bases, with 8 bases between them. The CDR3 sequence: CSVEIRDGYTF. DNA for the CDR3: TGCAGCGTTGAGATACGGGATGGCTACACCTTC.

This chain links TRBV6-6 with TRBJ2-3, with 10 bases that match TRBD2. J gave up 5 bases and V 0 bases, and 2 bases lay outside the gene matches. The CDR3 loop spans 15 amino acids. Germline CDR1 is MNHNY and CDR2 is SVGAGI (reference sequence). The CDR3 sequence: CASSYSSSGGDTQYF. CDR3 bases: TGTGCCAGCAGTTACTCGTCTAGCGGGGGAGATACGCAGTATTTT.

This chain uses TRBV10-2 with TRBJ1-1; no clear D gene. The CDR3 contains 12 residues. V lost 0 bases and J lost 8, with 7 bases in between. CDR1 is WSHSY and CDR2 is SAAADI in the germline V gene. The CDR3 bases are TGCGCCAGCAGTGAGTCGGGGAGGGAAGCTTTCTTT. Protein: CASSESGREAFF.

This rearrangement joins TRBV5-1 to TRBJ1-2; 9 bases line up with TRBD1. The CDR3 has 14 amino acids. After removal of 0 bases from V and 6 bases from J, the junction contained 3 bases not matched to a gene. Germline loops: CDR1 SGHRS, CDR2 YFSETQ. This CDR3 reads CASSLVGQGNGYTF. CDR3 coding DNA: TGCGCCAGCAGCTTGGTGGGACAGGGAAATGGCTACACCTTC.